Sequencing of this T cell receptor (beta chain) was carried out in a study of T-cell memory formation after mild COVID-19. Study information: TCR clustering was largely donor specific.

Whole-study findings and limits: Researchers found some responding clones in pre-infection memory, a sign that cross-reactive memory joined.

TCRdb re-analysed the 5' RACE reads in MiXCR, keeping a single row per CDR3 protein. This table holds more than 300,000 distinct CDR3 sequences, around 15% found once. This clonotype occurred a few times. Its cognate antigen is unknown. The CDR3 loop spans 12 amino acids. The V and J ends lost 11 bases and 3 bases, in that order; junction bases with no gene match: 5. Germline CDR1 is SNHLY and CDR2 is FYNNEI. This chain joins TRBV2 and TRBJ2-7, with 9 nucleotides matching TRBD1. This clonotype was obtained from a man between 18 and 35 years old who had mild COVID-19 (a few samples of this study predate the infection). Cell type and time point are not known. Sequenced sample: PBMCs or a T cell subset sorted from them (not recorded which). The DNA for the CDR3 is TGTGCCGGCCGACAGGGGGGCTACGAGCAGTACGTC. Residues: CAGRQGGYEQYV.